This T cell receptor (beta chain) is from a study of T cell responses to AZD1222 COVID-19 vaccine. Germline loops: CDR1 SGDLS, CDR2 YYNGEE. Trimming stripped 3 bases from V and 0 bases from J, with 18 bases between. CDR3 length: 18 amino acids. This clone was found once. Its antigen is unidentified. Only in-frame clones appear in the TCRdb table, and some are missing; sequencing was by immunoSEQ multiplex PCR. Of around 130,000 clones listed, roughly 86% were seen once; the top ten hold 10% to 15%. Regarding the study as a whole: Researchers report vaccine-associated CD4 TCRs spanning spike, with dominance at 160-218 and 743-854. No day 14 peak samples; only post-peak repertoires were characterized.

This TCR was sampled from an adult in good health. This specimen was peripheral blood, taken on day 0 of AZD1222 vaccination. This chain joins TRBV9 and TRBJ2-2; D is possibly TRBD2 (6 bases). The CDR3 loop is CASSAPRSAGTNTGELFF. DNA for the CDR3: TGTGCCAGCAGCGCACCAAGATCTGCGGGGACGAACACCGGGGAGCTGTTTTTT.